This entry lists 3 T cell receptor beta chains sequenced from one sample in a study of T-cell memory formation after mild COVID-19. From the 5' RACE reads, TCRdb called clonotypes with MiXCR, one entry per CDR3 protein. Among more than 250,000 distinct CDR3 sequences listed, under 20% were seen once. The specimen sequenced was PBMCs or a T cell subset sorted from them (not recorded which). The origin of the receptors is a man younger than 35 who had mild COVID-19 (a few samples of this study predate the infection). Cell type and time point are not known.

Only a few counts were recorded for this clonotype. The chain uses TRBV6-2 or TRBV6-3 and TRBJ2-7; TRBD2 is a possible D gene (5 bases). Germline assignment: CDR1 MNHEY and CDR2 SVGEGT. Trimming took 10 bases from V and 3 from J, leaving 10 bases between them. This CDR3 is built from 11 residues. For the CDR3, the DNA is TGTGCCATCCGAGGGTTCTACGAGCAGTACTTC. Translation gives CAIRGFYEQYF.

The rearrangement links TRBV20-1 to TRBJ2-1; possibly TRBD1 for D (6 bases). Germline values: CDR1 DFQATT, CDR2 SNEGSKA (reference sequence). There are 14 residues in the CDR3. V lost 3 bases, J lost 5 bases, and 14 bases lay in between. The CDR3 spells CSASSRNRDNEQFF. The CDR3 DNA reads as TGCAGTGCTAGCAGTCGAAACAGGGACAATGAGCAGTTCTTC.

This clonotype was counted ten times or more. CDR3 nucleotides: TGTGCCAGCTCATCGGACAGGGGGCAGGTCACCGGGGAGCTGTTTTTT. It codes for CASSSDRGQVTGELFF. The chain uses TRBV18 and TRBJ2-2; 11 positions match TRBD1. V lost 5 bases and J lost 4; bases outside the gene matches: 6. The CDR3 has 16 residues. The V gene's germline CDR1 is KGHSH and CDR2 LQKENI.